These T cell receptor beta chains were read from a single sample in a study of blood T cells in healthy people across ages. Via MiXCR, TCRdb re-called the 5' RACE reads, giving one row per CDR3 protein. There are about 800,000 distinct CDR3 sequences in the sample; around a quarter occur only once, and approximately 3.7% lies in the top ten. These data also featured in a second study, about T cells of mothers and their children.

Sequencing was carried out using blood. The receptors shown here come from a boy aged 10-17 years in good health. The CDR3 runs from the conserved cysteine through the conserved F or W. Each record gives: clone size, V gene, J gene, CDR3 protein. For some rows the clone size is stated as once, few or many, or as a class when expanded; others skip it.

clone_size: .
v_call: TRBV20-1
j_call: TRBJ2-1
cdr3_aa: CSAQLGPIEQFF

clone_size: .
v_call: TRBV9
j_call: .
cdr3_aa: CASSDGNRDQYEQYF

clone_size: few
v_call: TRBV5-1
j_call: TRBJ2-3
cdr3_aa: CASTSRDSRADTQYF

clone_size: few
v_call: TRBV29-1
j_call: TRBJ2-7
cdr3_aa: CSVSTGLPYEQYF

clone_size: .
v_call: TRBV4-1
j_call: TRBJ2-2
cdr3_aa: CASNQGFGSGAYGELFF

clone_size: .
v_call: TRBV12-3/TRBV12-4
j_call: TRBJ2-5
cdr3_aa: CASSPSTEKETQYF

clone_size: .
v_call: TRBV7-8
j_call: TRBJ2-3
cdr3_aa: CASSSMGADTQYF

clone_size: few
v_call: TRBV19
j_call: TRBJ2-3
cdr3_aa: CASTTGRTQYF

clone_size: .
v_call: TRBV7-9
j_call: TRBJ2-5
cdr3_aa: CASSLLRGAQETQYF

clone_size: .
v_call: TRBV6-2/TRBV6-3
j_call: TRBJ2-1
cdr3_aa: CASRSLEPSYNEQFF

clone_size: .
v_call: TRBV28
j_call: TRBJ1-1
cdr3_aa: CASSSGPMEAFF

clone_size: few
v_call: TRBV6-1
j_call: TRBJ1-4
cdr3_aa: CASSGDGEGTEKLFF

clone_size: many
v_call: TRBV5-1
j_call: TRBJ1-1
cdr3_aa: CASSLWGTNTEAFF

clone_size: few
v_call: TRBV28
j_call: TRBJ2-3
cdr3_aa: CASGVRGLTDTQYF

clone_size: .
v_call: TRBV3-1
j_call: TRBJ2-1
cdr3_aa: CASSQSLQNEQFF

clone_size: few
v_call: TRBV5-1
j_call: TRBJ1-1
cdr3_aa: CASRGVAEAFF

clone_size: few
v_call: TRBV11-2
j_call: .
cdr3_aa: CASRYQTGTGNYEQYF

clone_size: .
v_call: TRBV27
j_call: TRBJ1-4
cdr3_aa: CASSRWGTGKNEKLFF

clone_size: .
v_call: TRBV12-3/TRBV12-4
j_call: TRBJ1-4
cdr3_aa: CASSEGRNNEKLFF

clone_size: .
v_call: TRBV7-2
j_call: TRBJ2-3
cdr3_aa: CASTREKGDTDTQYF

clone_size: .
v_call: TRBV25-1
j_call: TRBJ2-2
cdr3_aa: CASILPNTGELFF

clone_size: once
v_call: TRBV6-1
j_call: TRBJ2-3
cdr3_aa: CASSNSPGQLPDTQYF

clone_size: few
v_call: TRBV29-1
j_call: TRBJ1-4
cdr3_aa: CSAVEEKLFF

clone_size: .
v_call: TRBV6-5
j_call: TRBJ2-1
cdr3_aa: CASSSRDTSYNEQFF

clone_size: .
v_call: TRBV5-1
j_call: TRBJ2-1
cdr3_aa: CASSLVNRGNEQFF

clone_size: .
v_call: TRBV6-2/TRBV6-3
j_call: TRBJ2-3
cdr3_aa: CASSYTGLASQYF

clone_size: .
v_call: TRBV20-1
j_call: TRBJ2-5
cdr3_aa: CSAREPGLGKTQYF

clone_size: .
v_call: TRBV5-1
j_call: TRBJ2-7
cdr3_aa: CASRGGQALISYEQYF

clone_size: .
v_call: TRBV7-8
j_call: TRBJ1-1
cdr3_aa: CASSARWGQPNTEAFF

clone_size: .
v_call: TRBV9
j_call: TRBJ2-5
cdr3_aa: CASSEGGVVQETQYF

clone_size: many
v_call: TRBV27
j_call: .
cdr3_aa: CASSGGAGGENEQFF

clone_size: few
v_call: TRBV6-5
j_call: TRBJ2-1
cdr3_aa: CASSSGLALVNEQFF

clone_size: few
v_call: TRBV13
j_call: TRBJ2-3
cdr3_aa: CASMGGSTDTQYF

clone_size: .
v_call: TRBV29-1
j_call: TRBJ2-7
cdr3_aa: CSVLLSGDYYEQYF

clone_size: .
v_call: TRBV6-6
j_call: TRBJ2-2
cdr3_aa: CASSYVNSNTGELFF

clone_size: few
v_call: TRBV4-1
j_call: TRBJ2-1
cdr3_aa: CASSQGGSTGKKFF

clone_size: few
v_call: TRBV7-2
j_call: TRBJ2-3
cdr3_aa: CASSRLVLDITDTQYF

clone_size: .
v_call: TRBV7-2
j_call: TRBJ2-1
cdr3_aa: CASSSAGGTWVRNEQFF

clone_size: few
v_call: TRBV9
j_call: TRBJ2-3
cdr3_aa: CASSVVEGGPTDTQYF

clone_size: .
v_call: TRBV29-1
j_call: TRBJ1-2
cdr3_aa: CSAPGGYTF

clone_size: few
v_call: TRBV9
j_call: TRBJ1-1
cdr3_aa: CASSARSTGDTEAFF